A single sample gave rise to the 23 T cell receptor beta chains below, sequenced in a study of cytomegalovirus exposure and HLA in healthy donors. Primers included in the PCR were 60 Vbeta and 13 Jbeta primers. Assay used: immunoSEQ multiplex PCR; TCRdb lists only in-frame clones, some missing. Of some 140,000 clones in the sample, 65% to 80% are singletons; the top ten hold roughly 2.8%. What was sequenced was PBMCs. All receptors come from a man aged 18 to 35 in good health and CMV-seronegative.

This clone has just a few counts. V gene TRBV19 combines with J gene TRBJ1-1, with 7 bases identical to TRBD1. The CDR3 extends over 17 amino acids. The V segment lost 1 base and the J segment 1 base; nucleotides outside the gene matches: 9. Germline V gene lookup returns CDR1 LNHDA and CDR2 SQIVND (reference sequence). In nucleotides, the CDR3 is TGTGCCAGTAGTATAGGGAGGGGGCTGGAGTCGAACACTGAAGCTTTCTTT. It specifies CASSIGRGLESNTEAFF.

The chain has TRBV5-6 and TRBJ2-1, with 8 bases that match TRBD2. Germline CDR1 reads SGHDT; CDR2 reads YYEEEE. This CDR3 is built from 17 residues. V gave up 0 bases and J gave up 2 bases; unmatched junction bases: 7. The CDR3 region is CASSLAIAGSPYNEQFF. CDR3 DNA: TGTGCCAGCAGCTTGGCCATAGCGGGGAGTCCCTACAATGAGCAGTTCTTC.

The CDR3 reads CASSYLAGVYNEQFF. The CDR3 DNA reads as TGTGCCAGCAGTTATTTGGCGGGGGTGTACAATGAGCAGTTCTTC. The chain employs TRBV9 and TRBJ2-1; 7 nucleotides match TRBD2. The CDR3 consists of 15 residues. Unmatched junction bases numbered 9, after V lost 5 bases and J lost 4 bases. CDR1 and CDR2 from the germline V gene are SGDLS and YYNGEE. Looking up the rest from reference TRBV9 and TRBJ2-1 gives the full variable domain: DSGVTQTPKHLITATGQRVTLRCSPRSGDLSVYWYQQSLDQGLQFLIQYYNGEERAKGNILERFSAQQFPDLHSELNLSSLELGDSALYFCASSYLAGVYNEQFFGPGTRLTVL.

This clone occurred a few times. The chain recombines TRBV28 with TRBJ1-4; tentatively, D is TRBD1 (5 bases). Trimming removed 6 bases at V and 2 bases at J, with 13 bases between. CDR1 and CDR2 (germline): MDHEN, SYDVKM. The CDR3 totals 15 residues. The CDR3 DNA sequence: TGTGCCAGCAGACCTTTGGGGGGGACTAATGAAAAACTGTTTTTT. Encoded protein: CASRPLGGTNEKLFF.

This CDR3 reads CASSRQGGEETQYF. CDR3 DNA: TGTGCCAGCAGCAGACAGGGGGGCGAGGAGACCCAGTACTTC. The chain recombines TRBV7-2 with TRBJ2-5; 9 bases match TRBD1. The V segment lost 5 bases and the J segment 5 bases; nucleotides outside the gene matches: 6. Germline CDR1 is SGHTA and CDR2 is FQGNSA. The CDR3 has 14 residues.

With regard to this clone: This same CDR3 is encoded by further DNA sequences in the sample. The CDR3 is CASSRGGSTDTQYF. In DNA, the CDR3 is TGTGCCAGCAGCAGGGGAGGGAGCACAGATACGCAGTATTTT. The chain is built from TRBV2 and TRBJ2-3, with D possibly TRBD2 on 7 matching bases. Germline assignment: CDR1 SNHLY and CDR2 FYNNEI. The CDR3 sequence is 14 residues long. The V end was cut by 6 bases, the J end by 0 bases, with 10 bases between.

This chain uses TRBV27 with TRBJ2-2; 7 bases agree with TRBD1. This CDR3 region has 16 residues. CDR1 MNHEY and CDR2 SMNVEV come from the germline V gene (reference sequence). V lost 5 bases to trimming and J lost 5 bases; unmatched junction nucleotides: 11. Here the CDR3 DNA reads TGTGCCAGCAGTACTAGACAGGGATCGGATACCGGGGAGCTGTTTTTT. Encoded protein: CASSTRQGSDTGELFF.

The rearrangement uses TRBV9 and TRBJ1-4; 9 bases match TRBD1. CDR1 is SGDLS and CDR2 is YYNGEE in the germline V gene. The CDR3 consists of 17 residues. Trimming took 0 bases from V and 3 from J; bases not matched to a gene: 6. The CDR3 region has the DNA TGTGCCAGCAGCGTAGGGGGACAGGGTCAGTCTAATGAAAAACTGTTTTTT. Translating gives CASSVGGQGQSNEKLFF.

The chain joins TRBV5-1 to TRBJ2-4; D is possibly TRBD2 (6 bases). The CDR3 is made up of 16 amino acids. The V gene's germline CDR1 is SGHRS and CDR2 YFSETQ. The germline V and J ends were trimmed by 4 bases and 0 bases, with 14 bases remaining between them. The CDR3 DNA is TGCGCCAGCAGCGCCGGCGGGGATCCAGCCAAAAACATTCAGTACTTC. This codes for CASSAGGDPAKNIQYF.

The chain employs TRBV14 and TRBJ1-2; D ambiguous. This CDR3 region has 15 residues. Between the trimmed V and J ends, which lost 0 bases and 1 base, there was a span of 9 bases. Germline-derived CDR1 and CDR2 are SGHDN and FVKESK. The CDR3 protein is CASSQDERFNYGYTF. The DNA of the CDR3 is TGTGCCAGCAGCCAAGATGAGAGGTTTAACTATGGCTACACCTTC.

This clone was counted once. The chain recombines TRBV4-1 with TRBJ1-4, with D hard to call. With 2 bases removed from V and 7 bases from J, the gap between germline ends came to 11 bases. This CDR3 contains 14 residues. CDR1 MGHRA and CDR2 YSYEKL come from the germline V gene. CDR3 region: CASSQPGETEKLFF. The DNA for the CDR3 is TGCGCCAGCAGCCAACCCGGGGAGACTGAAAAACTGTTTTTT.

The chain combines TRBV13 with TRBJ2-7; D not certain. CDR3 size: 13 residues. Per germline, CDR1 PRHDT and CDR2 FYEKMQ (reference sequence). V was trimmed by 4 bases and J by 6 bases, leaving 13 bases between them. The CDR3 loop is CASSSETEGEQYV. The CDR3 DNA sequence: TGTGCCAGCAGCTCAGAGACTGAAGGCGAGCAGTACGTC.

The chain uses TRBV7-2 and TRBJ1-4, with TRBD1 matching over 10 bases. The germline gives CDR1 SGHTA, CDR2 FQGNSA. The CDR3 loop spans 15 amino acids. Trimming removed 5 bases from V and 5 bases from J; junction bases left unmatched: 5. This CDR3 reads CASSKGTGVNEKLFF. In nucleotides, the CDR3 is TGTGCCAGCAGCAAAGGGACAGGGGTAAATGAAAAACTGTTTTTT.

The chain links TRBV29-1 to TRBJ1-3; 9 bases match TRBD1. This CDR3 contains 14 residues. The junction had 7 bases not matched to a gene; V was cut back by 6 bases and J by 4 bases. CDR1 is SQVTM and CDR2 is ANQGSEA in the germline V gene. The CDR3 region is CSVGGQGAGNTIYF. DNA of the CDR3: TGCAGCGTGGGGGGACAGGGAGCAGGAAACACCATATATTTT. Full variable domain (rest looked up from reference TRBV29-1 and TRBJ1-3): SAVISQKPSRDICQRGTSLTIQCQVDSQVTMMFWYRQQPGQSLTLIATANQGSEATYESGFVIDKFPISRPNLTFSTLTVSNMSPEDSSIYLCSVGGQGAGNTIYFGEGSWLTVV.

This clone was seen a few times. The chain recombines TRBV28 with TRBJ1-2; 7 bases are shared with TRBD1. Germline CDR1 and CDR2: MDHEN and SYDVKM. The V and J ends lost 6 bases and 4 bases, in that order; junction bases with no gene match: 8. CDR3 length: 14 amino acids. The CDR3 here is CASRGADRVYGYTF. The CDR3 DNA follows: TGTGCCAGCAGGGGCGCCGACAGGGTCTATGGCTACACCTTC.

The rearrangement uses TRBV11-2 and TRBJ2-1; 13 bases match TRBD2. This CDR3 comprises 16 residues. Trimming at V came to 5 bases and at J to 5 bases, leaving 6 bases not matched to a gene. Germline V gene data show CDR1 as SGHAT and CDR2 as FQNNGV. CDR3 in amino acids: CASSRGLAGANNEQFF. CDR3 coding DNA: TGTGCCAGCAGCCGAGGACTAGCGGGGGCGAACAATGAGCAGTTCTTC.

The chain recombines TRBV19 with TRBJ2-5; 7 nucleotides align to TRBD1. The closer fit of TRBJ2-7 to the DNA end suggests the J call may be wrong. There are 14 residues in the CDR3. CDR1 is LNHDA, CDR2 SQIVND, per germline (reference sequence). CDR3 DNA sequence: TGTGCCAGTGGCAGGGGGTATGGGTCCTACGAGCAGTACTTC. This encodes CASGRGYGSYEQYF.

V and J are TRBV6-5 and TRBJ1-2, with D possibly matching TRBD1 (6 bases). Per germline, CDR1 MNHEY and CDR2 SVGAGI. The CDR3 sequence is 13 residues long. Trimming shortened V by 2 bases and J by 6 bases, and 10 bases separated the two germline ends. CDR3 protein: CASSYNRDHGYTF. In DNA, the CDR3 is TGTGCCAGCAGTTACAACAGGGATCATGGCTACACCTTC.

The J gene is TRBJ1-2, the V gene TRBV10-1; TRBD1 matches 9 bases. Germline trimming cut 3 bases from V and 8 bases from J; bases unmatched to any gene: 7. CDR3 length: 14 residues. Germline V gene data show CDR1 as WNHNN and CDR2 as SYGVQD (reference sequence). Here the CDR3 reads CASSDPGQGSGYTF. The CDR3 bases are TGCGCCAGCAGTGATCCGGGACAGGGTAGCGGCTACACCTTC.

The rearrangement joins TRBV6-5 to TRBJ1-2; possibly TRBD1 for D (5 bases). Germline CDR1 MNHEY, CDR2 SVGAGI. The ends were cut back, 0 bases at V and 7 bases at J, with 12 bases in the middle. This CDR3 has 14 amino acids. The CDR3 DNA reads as TGTGCCAGCAGTTACTCCCAGGGAGGGAGTGGCTACACCTTC. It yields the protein CASSYSQGGSGYTF.

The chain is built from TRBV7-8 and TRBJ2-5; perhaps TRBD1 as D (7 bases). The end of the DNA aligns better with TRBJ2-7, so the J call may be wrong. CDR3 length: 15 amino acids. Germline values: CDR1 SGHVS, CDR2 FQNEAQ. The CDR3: CASSSGGGGFYEQYF. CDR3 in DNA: TGTGCCAGCAGCTCCGGTGGAGGGGGCTTCTACGAGCAGTACTTC.

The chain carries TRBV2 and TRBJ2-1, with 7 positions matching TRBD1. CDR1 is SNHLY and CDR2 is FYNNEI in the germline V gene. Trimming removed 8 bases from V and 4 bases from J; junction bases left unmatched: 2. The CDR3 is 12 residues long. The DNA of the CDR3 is TGTGCCAGCTGGGACAGTTACAATGAGCAGTTCTTC. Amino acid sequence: CASWDSYNEQFF.

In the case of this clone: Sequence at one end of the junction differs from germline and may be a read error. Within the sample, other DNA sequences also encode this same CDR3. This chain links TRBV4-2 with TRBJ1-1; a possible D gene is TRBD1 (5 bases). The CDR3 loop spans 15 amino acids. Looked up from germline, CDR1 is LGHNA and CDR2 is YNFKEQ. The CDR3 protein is CASSQEGLPNTEAFF. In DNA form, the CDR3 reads TGTGCCAGCAGCCAAGAGGGACTTCCCAACACTGAGGCTTTCTTT.